The rows below give T cell receptor beta chains drawn from one sample of a study of T cell changes during pregnancy in multiple sclerosis. The protocol was immunoSEQ multiplex PCR, while the TCRdb copy is restricted to in-frame clones and leaves out a portion. The sample records tens of thousands of clones, approximately 90% being singletons. Source material: peripheral blood from another person, used as feeder cells. Receptors were obtained from a human donor whose cells served as feeder cells for cultures in a pregnancy study. Both conserved end residues are trimmed from each CDR3.

V,J,CDR3
TRBV19,TRBJ1-1,ASSIFSRNTEAF
TRBV7-9,TRBJ1-2,ASSLGQGSGYGYT
TRBV5-1,TRBJ1-4,ASSLSATNEKLF
TRBV29-1,TRBJ2-7,SVVSSGPDEQY
TRBV6-5,TRBJ2-7,ASSHTGEQY
TRBV2,TRBJ2-3,ASSVLDTQY
TRBV11-2,TRBJ1-2,ASSLIRGRSYGYT
TRBV29-1,TRBJ2-5,SVGSGQETQY
TRBV5-4,TRBJ2-7,ASSQSGTGDHEQY
TRBV11-2,TRBJ2-7,ASSLDPGHYEQY
TRBV2,TRBJ2-5,ASSDSGGPQETQY
TRBV6-1,TRBJ1-1,ASRGQGGQAF
TRBV9,TRBJ2-7,ASSSTLGIYEQY
TRBV2,TRBJ1-2,ASSATYLTSFYGYT
TRBV10-1,TRBJ1-5,ATLTGDRHFNQPQH
TRBV11-2,TRBJ2-2,ASIGGTGESGELF
TRBV5-1,TRBJ2-1,ASSLDGTDSSNEQF
TRBV7-2,TRBJ2-7,ASSSSGTVHEQY
TRBV28,TRBJ1-2,ASSLYRGSYT
TRBV28,TRBJ2-6,ASSPRTGVSSGANVLT
TRBV7-3,TRBJ2-3,ASSPSPGTQY
TRBV7-2,TRBJ2-7,ASSYFRDTLLRQY
TRBV19,TRBJ2-2,ASSIRLGGAGELF
TRBV2,TRBJ1-2,ASSEVYYGYT
TRBV28,TRBJ2-2,ATTEPRAGELF
TRBV6-1,TRBJ1-5,ASTFGQNHNQPQH
TRBV5-1,TRBJ2-7,ASSFQSGQGTYSYEQY
TRBV11-1,TRBJ2-7,ASSLGPNEQY
TRBV5-1,TRBJ2-2,ASSLGPTGGSNTGELF
TRBV6-5,TRBJ2-7,ASSAGGEQY
TRBV11-1,TRBJ2-5,ASSPRRQQETQY
TRBV4-3,TRBJ1-5,ASSPRHPPSQPQH
TRBV5-1,TRBJ1-1,ASSLGSRNTEAF
TRBV18,TRBJ2-7,ASSGGRAYEQY
TRBV21-1,TRBJ2-5,ASSNRGGQRETQY
TRBV28,TRBJ2-5,ASSLAGAGEETQY